This T cell receptor beta chain was identified during a study of cytomegalovirus exposure and HLA in healthy donors (dated by TCRdb to the late 2010s). In the study overall: An earlier analysis of several hundred of the donors reported 250 to 300 Gb of sequence data and 117 million unique TCR beta sequences from roughly 180 million T cells. HLA typing included class I and class II loci at four-digit resolution. Donor age, sex, ethnicity and CMV serostatus were collected together with the repertoire data. To decide whether each TCR beta V gene segment behaved as functional or pseudogenic, an earlier analysis of fewer than 750 of the donors relied on high-throughput TCR beta sequencing. To predict cytomegalovirus infection status, the study combined high-throughput TCR immunosequencing, statistical association of individual TCRs with disease status, and machine learning. All discovery cohort repertoires had been generated using a single sequencing platform. The number of donors typed differed by locus, with 629-630 for A, B, C, DRB1 and DQB1, approximately 500 for DQA1, 606 for DPA1, and 472 for DPB1. Besides the first cohort of approximately 670 subjects, a separate validation cohort made up of roughly 120 different subjects was used. An early release that covered more than 550 HLA-typed donors contained about 300 gigabases of sequencing data and some 87 million unique TCR sequences. Among 300 to 500 genotyped donors of the cohort, an average of approximately 200,000 unique TCR beta nucleotide sequences was sequenced per donor, of which about 19% were non-productive. In the later analysis, no new phenotypic data were used to find candidate immune exposures; instead, reliance was placed on TCR beta sequences and their occurrence across donors. Of the approximately 400 genotyped donors, around 81% fell in the genetic ancestry cluster associated with self-reported Caucasian donors. To study patterns of TCR occurrence, a later analysis re-analyzed previously published TCR beta repertoires from 650 to 750 donors and added high-resolution HLA genotyping. The study aimed to test whether signatures of past pathogen exposure could be identified by cataloging public T cell receptors. About five DR-DQ haplotypes were treated as single units for association and clustering because of strong linkage in the cohort. In a later genetic analysis, genome-wide SNP genotypes for about three fifths of the roughly 670 donors were used, and that subset was treated as a discovery cohort. The study profiled the T cell repertoires of hundreds of subjects by immunosequencing and related them to cytomegalovirus serostatus.

As for this clone: Its antigen is unknown. No qualities accompany the bases; no much larger clone lies one base away.

Overall study outcomes, separate from this receptor: In a later analysis, HLA-associated TCR beta chains were found to be more clonally expanded and to have lower generation probabilities than equally common non-associated chains. Only TCR beta chains were sequenced in this cohort, and the absence of alpha or paired-chain data limited detectable features. A later analysis reported that several top co-occurrence clusters appeared linked to parvovirus B19, influenza, CMV and Epstein-Barr virus. A further reported finding was that TCR beta sequences accurately predicted the HLA-A and HLA-B alleles for most subjects in the first cohort. An association between a missense DCLRE1C variant and V-gene and J-gene trimming of TCR beta chains was found in a later genetic analysis and replicated in an independent cohort. Linkage disequilibrium might explain the correlated functional status among segregating V segments, but an unknown experimental factor could not be ruled out. In an earlier analysis of 587 of the donors, most TCR beta V segments appeared in productive rearrangements about 87% or about 30% of the time, broadly matching IMGT annotations. At a false discovery rate of 0.05, a later analysis linked 16,000 or so TCR beta sequences to specific HLA alleles. A group of highly shared sequence variants was considered likely to be a technical artifact of the sequencing pipeline. Presence/absence analyses assumed roughly uniform sequencing depth across donors, an assumption that may not hold. Strong co-occurrence of HLA alleles, especially DR and DQ, made assigning TCR associations to individual alleles difficult. According to a later analysis, most CMV-associated TCR beta chains appeared to be HLA-restricted, and the HLA associations seemed to be driven largely by CMV exposure. The authors suggested that the approach could potentially be extended to other disease states and immunological phenotypes. A later analysis found that TCR association rates varied across HLA loci, with DRB1 alleles showing the most associated TCRs and HLA-C alleles the fewest. In vitro tests confirmed that a few of the cytomegalovirus-associated TCR beta chains recognize cytomegalovirus antigens. Around 16 rarely observed V segments, including chromosome 9 orphons, were excluded from the earlier analysis of some 590 of the donors because counts were too low. Because HLA typing was unavailable for some donors at each locus, only the typed subset was used in association tests. Some IMGT-functional V segments, including TRBV6-2 and TRBV6-3, could not be distinguished by the 87-base-pair reads and were therefore excluded. In the study, about 150 TCR beta chains were listed as associated with cytomegalovirus. A later genetic analysis reported fewer N-insertions in productive TCRs among donors in an Asian-associated ancestry cluster than the approximately 700-donor mean. Immune exposure information for the cohort was limited to CMV serostatus. The classifier was reported to diagnose cytomegalovirus status with high specificity and sensitivity in both the original and validation cohorts. Most TCR sequences were observed very rarely across donors, whereas some public TCRs were present in many individuals.

At the junction V is shortened by 2 bases and J by 1 base; bases outside the gene matches: 3. Via the germline V gene, CDR1 is SGDLS and CDR2 YYNGEE. Including cysteine and phenylalanine, the CDR3 has 15 amino acids. Only the CDR3 part of the read is kept: 45 bases, read in frame from the first base. The cohort was made up of 666 healthy bone marrow donors. All cohort members were sampled while nominally healthy, although unrecorded immune exposures were likely present. The donor tested CMV seronegative and was one of the 352 seronegative cohort members. A peripheral blood sample was collected from each donor, and TCR beta sequencing was performed on peripheral blood mononuclear cells. The Qiagen DNeasy Blood Extraction Kit was used to extract genomic DNA from the blood cell samples. The library was produced with the immunoSEQ multiplex PCR assay. The multiplex PCR relied on a mix of 60 forward primers for TCR Vbeta segments and 13 reverse primers for TCR Jbeta segments. A multiplex PCR assay on genomic DNA amplified the CDR3 region of rearranged TCR beta genes. On the Illumina HiSeq System, the amplified TCR beta libraries were sequenced as 87-base-pair reads. The authors' pipeline ran thus. Across the 670 or so repertoires, a later analysis counted roughly 84 million unique TCR beta chains, around 11 million of which were shared by at least two donors. Raw reads were error-corrected and collapsed into unique sequences by a nearest-neighbor algorithm in which closely related sequences were merged to remove PCR and sequencing errors. CDR3 sequences were aligned to IMGT reference sequences to assign V, D and J gene segments. For a sequence to be retained, a match of at least six nucleotides to both a V gene segment and a J gene segment was required. A rearrangement counted as productive if the CDR3 had no stop codons and remained in frame with V and J, and every other rearrangement counted as non-productive. Following IMGT convention, CDR3 was defined as the stretch from the second conserved V-encoded cysteine to the conserved J-encoded phenylalanine. The earlier analysis of 587 of the donors excluded sequences that lacked an unambiguous match to a single V gene segment. In an earlier analysis of 500 to 750 of the donors, V segments were called functional above 56.7% productive rearrangements and were called segregating when the between-donor standard deviation exceeded 5%. A statistical classification framework was developed to diagnose cytomegalovirus status using the catalog of TCR beta chain sequences. A later analysis assigned V and J genes by comparing TCR nucleotide sequences with IMGT/GENE-DB human TR gene sequences. A later analysis assigned CDR3 sequences and most-parsimonious VDJ recombination scenarios with the TCRdist pipeline. In a later analysis, every TCR beta chain was defined by the combination of its CDR3 amino acid sequence and its V-gene family, and reads without a unique V-gene family were dropped. To address suspected cross-contamination and a sequencing artifact, a later analysis removed 450 to 700 highly shared, low-generation-probability nucleotide sequences. For each public chain, a later analysis derived a clonal expansion index from normalized ranks of inferred template counts within each repertoire. Generation probabilities in a later analysis came from a VDJ recombination model fitted to out-of-frame rearrangements, and those results were checked against IGoR. In a later analysis, hypergeometric tests were used to score TCR-TCR, TCR-HLA and TCR-CMV co-occurrence, with a repertoire-size bias correction applied to TCR pairs. To estimate false discovery rates, a later analysis permuted the HLA or CMV assignments 20 times. In a later analysis, co-occurring TCRs were grouped with DBSCAN, and TCRdist sequence similarity was added when clustering was performed within HLA-allele-positive subsets. Co-occurrence clustering excluded repertoires with fewer than 30,000 or more than 120,000 public chains, plus five with anomalous nucleotide sharing. TCRdb's version of the immuneACCESS table is confined to in-frame rearrangements and falls short of the full clone set. An unresolved V gene accounts for under half of the shortfall where checked; the remainder is of unknown origin. V, J and clone size were drawn from that table, and D and trimming were deduced from the DNA. The sample includes about 61,000 clones, with about 89% observed a single time. The ten largest clones capture less than 1.5% of the sample.

The source of this sequence is a man younger than 35 in good health and CMV-seronegative. This chain joins TRBV9 to TRBJ2-5; 9 bases in the middle match TRBD2. Sequenced sample: PBMCs. The DNA is TGTGCCAGCAGCGTTGGCGGGGGGGTCCAAGAGACCCAGTACTTC. The encoded protein is CASSVGGGVQETQYF.